This TCR beta chain was documented in a study of OX40 agonist ivuxolimab in advanced cancers. For the study at large: Ivuxolimab is an agonistic anti-OX40 (CD134) antibody, and patients were treated with it. One patient with hepatocellular carcinoma and two with cutaneous melanoma, three in all, had partial responses.

The CDR3 contains 12 residues. Germline loops: CDR1 SGHRS, CDR2 YFSETQ. Trimming took off 3 bases at V and 9 bases at J, with 12 bases between the two ends. To note about this clone: As yet, its antigen is unknown.

Findings of the study overall: The study found among the lowest clonal expansion in partial responders at 0.1-3.0 mg/kg.

Method: immunoSEQ multiplex PCR; TCRdb's copy keeps in-frame clones and lacks some. The sample lists tens of thousands of clones; 88% were seen once. This specimen consisted of CD4+ or CD8+ T cells sorted from blood, obtained in a trial of the OX40 agonist ivuxolimab. The source is an adult with an advanced solid tumor such as melanoma, head and neck, liver or kidney cancer. V usage is TRBV5-1 and J usage is TRBJ2-5; no clear D gene. DNA for the CDR3: TGCGCCAGCAGCTCCCACCGAACGGCCCAGTACTTC. It codes for CASSSHRTAQYF.